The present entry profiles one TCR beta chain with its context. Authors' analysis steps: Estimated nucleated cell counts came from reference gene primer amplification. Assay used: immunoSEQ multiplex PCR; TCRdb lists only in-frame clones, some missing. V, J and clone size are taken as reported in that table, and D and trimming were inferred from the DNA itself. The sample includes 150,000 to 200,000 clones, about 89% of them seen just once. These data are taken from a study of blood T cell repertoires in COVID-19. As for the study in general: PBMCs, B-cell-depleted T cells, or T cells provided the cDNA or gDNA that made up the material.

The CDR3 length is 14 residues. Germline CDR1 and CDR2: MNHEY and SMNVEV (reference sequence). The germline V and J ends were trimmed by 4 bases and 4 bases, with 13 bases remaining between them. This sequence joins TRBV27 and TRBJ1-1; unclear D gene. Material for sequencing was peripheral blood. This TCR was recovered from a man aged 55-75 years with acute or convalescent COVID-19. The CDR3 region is CASSSLPRGTEAFF. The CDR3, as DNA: TGTGCCAGCAGTTCCCTACCACGAGGCACTGAAGCTTTCTTT.